A selection of T cell receptor beta chains follows, all from one sample in a study of shared clonotypes between healthy human individuals. Using immunoSEQ multiplex PCR, the repertoire was profiled, and TCRdb retains in-frame clones only, with some absent. The repertoire holds 530,000 or so clones, approximately 79% seen once, with under 15% in the top ten. The sample was PBMCs. These receptors all come from a middle-aged woman in good health. Some clones in this sample may be carry-over from other donors' samples. Both conserved end residues are part of each CDR3. The D gene is left open where the match is weak. The size of a clone is reported for some rows only, either as once, few or many, or as a class for expanded clones.

v_call,clone_size,d_call,j_call,cdr3_aa,cdr3_nt
TRBV7-2,-,TRBD2,TRBJ2-3,CASSLVGTSPDTQYF,TGTGCCAGCAGCTTAGTAGGGACTAGCCCAGATACGCAGTATTTT
TRBV28,-,-,TRBJ2-7,CASSLAGFSYEQYF,TGTGCCAGCAGTTTAGCAGGGTTCTCCTACGAGCAGTACTTC
TRBV15,-,-,TRBJ1-2,CATSRGDVSQYGYTF,TGTGCCACCAGCAGAGGGGACGTTAGCCAGTATGGCTACACCTTC
TRBV25-1,-,-,TRBJ1-3,CASSQGSGNTIYF,TGTGCCAGCAGTCAGGGAAGCGGAAACACCATATATTTT
TRBV7-2,-,TRBD1,TRBJ1-2,CASSATGSGYTF,TGTGCCAGCAGCGCGACAGGGTCTGGCTACACCTTC
TRBV21-1,-,-,TRBJ1-3,CASSNNRSSGNTIYF,TGTGCCAGCAGCAATAACAGATCCTCTGGAAACACCATATATTTT
TRBV9,-,-,TRBJ2-3,CASEGPTSDETVQDTQYF,TGTGCCAGCGAGGGCCCCACCAGCGACGAGACAGTTCAGGATACGCAGTATTTT
TRBV5-1,-,-,TRBJ1-3,CASSLVQGGNTIYF,TGCGCCAGCAGCTTGGTCCAGGGTGGAAACACCATATATTTT
TRBV7-2,-,-,TRBJ1-5,CASSLGPKPQHF,TGTGCCAGCAGCTTAGGGCCGAAGCCCCAGCATTTT
TRBV29-1,-,-,TRBJ2-2,CSVGRATTGELFF,TGCAGCGTTGGGAGGGCCACCACCGGGGAGCTGTTTTTT
TRBV4-3,-,TRBD1,TRBJ2-6,CASSQVPGGDGANVLTF,TGCGCCAGCAGCCAAGTCCCAGGGGGCGATGGGGCCAACGTCCTGACTTTC
TRBV19,few,-,TRBJ1-5,CASSIPGTQKPQHF,TGTGCCAGTAGTATTCCGGGGACCCAAAAGCCCCAGCATTTT
TRBV30,once,-,TRBJ1-2,CAWSLGGTGYTF,TGTGCCTGGAGTCTAGGAGGGACCGGCTACACCTTC
TRBV15,-,-,TRBJ2-2,CATSSRPRGDTGELFF,TGTGCCACCAGCAGTCGCCCCAGGGGGGACACCGGGGAGCTGTTTTTT
TRBV15,-,TRBD1,TRBJ2-5,CATSKGFYRGAAEQYF,TGTGCCACCAGCAAGGGCTTCTACAGGGGCGCCGCTGAGCAGTACTTC
TRBV2,-,-,TRBJ2-3,CASSSTRTDTQYF,TGTGCCAGCAGTTCGACCCGCACAGATACGCAGTATTTT
TRBV19,-,TRBD2,TRBJ2-7,CASSIGTSGPYEQYF,TGTGCCAGTAGTATAGGGACTAGCGGGCCCTACGAGCAGTACTTC
TRBV7-6,-,-,TRBJ2-7,CASSLNAGAYEQYF,TGTGCCAGCAGCTTGAATGCAGGGGCCTACGAGCAGTACTTC
TRBV15,once,-,TRBJ2-1,CATSRDTATGGDEQFF,TGTGCCACCAGCAGAGATACAGCGACAGGTGGGGATGAGCAGTTCTTC
TRBV29-1,-,-,TRBJ1-2,CSVTSLRDNDGYTF,TGCAGCGTTACCTCCCTCCGGGACAACGATGGCTACACCTTC
TRBV7-2,-,-,TRBJ1-5,CASSLGRGGDQPQHF,TGTGCCAGCAGCTTAGGGCGCGGGGGCGATCAGCCCCAGCATTTT
TRBV7-3,-,TRBD2,TRBJ2-1,CASSPSGSASYNEQFF,TGTGCCAGCAGCCCTAGCGGGAGTGCATCCTACAATGAGCAGTTCTTC
TRBV18,-,-,TRBJ2-7,CASSPPDAREQYF,TGTGCCAGCTCACCACCGGACGCCCGCGAGCAGTACTTC
TRBV7-3,-,TRBD2,TRBJ2-5,CASSRTSGDQETQYF,TGTGCCAGCAGCAGGACTAGCGGAGACCAAGAGACCCAGTACTTC
TRBV7-2,-,-,TRBJ2-3,CASSLGDPGPDTQYF,TGTGCCAGCAGCTTAGGGGACCCAGGGCCAGATACGCAGTATTTT
TRBV7-7,-,-,TRBJ2-7,CASSLGTVYEQYF,TGTGCCAGCAGCTTAGGGACAGTATACGAGCAGTACTTC
TRBV11-2,few,-,TRBJ2-1,CASTPLGLGYNEQFF,TGTGCCAGCACCCCTCTGGGTCTTGGCTACAATGAGCAGTTCTTC
TRBV27,-,-,TRBJ1-5,CASRLQGNQPQHF,TGTGCCAGCAGATTACAAGGCAATCAGCCCCAGCATTTT
TRBV6-5,-,TRBD1,TRBJ1-2,CASSRSGTAYGYTF,TGTGCCAGCAGTCGGTCCGGGACAGCCTATGGCTACACCTTC
TRBV29-1,-,-,TRBJ2-7,CSVEDPGRDLSEQYF,TGCAGCGTTGAAGATCCGGGCAGGGACCTTTCCGAGCAGTACTTC
TRBV4-2,once,-,TRBJ1-1,CASSQEGGRTEAFF,TGTGCCAGCAGCCAAGAAGGGGGGAGGACTGAAGCTTTCTTT
TRBV6-1,-,-,TRBJ2-7,CASSEGVGTYEQYF,TGTGCCAGCAGTGAAGGTGTCGGAACCTACGAGCAGTACTTC
TRBV4-3,-,TRBD1,TRBJ1-4,CASSQGRTGTHEKLFF,TGCGCCAGCAGCCAAGGGAGGACAGGGACCCATGAAAAACTGTTTTTT
TRBV27,-,-,TRBJ1-1,CASSSPGAGRGAFF,TGTGCCAGCAGTTCCCCCGGGGCGGGTCGGGGAGCTTTCTTT
TRBV18,few,-,TRBJ1-3,CASSPGTDSGNTIYF,TGTGCCAGCTCACCCGGGACGGACTCTGGAAACACCATATATTTT
TRBV10-3,few,TRBD1,TRBJ2-1,CAISEGTRYGAGGGEQFF,TGTGCCATCAGTGAGGGTACTAGGTACGGGGCAGGGGGTGGTGAGCAGTTCTTC
TRBV5-4,-,-,TRBJ2-1,CASSFPGLSLGEQFF,TGTGCCAGCAGCTTTCCGGGACTCTCGTTAGGTGAGCAGTTCTTC
TRBV7-6,once,-,TRBJ2-3,CASSERRDTQYF,TGTGCCAGCAGCGAGCGGAGGGATACGCAGTATTTT
TRBV19,-,TRBD1,TRBJ2-7,CASAGTGFSYEQYF,TGTGCCAGTGCCGGGACAGGGTTTTCCTACGAGCAGTACTTC
TRBV9,-,-,TRBJ1-4,CASSVGGRRNEKLFF,TGTGCCAGCAGCGTAGGGGGACGGCGTAATGAAAAACTGTTTTTT
TRBV7-9,-,TRBD2,TRBJ2-1,CASSTGTSAFGEQFF,TGTGCCAGCAGCACGGGGACTAGCGCATTCGGTGAGCAGTTCTTC